This T cell receptor beta chain was found in a study of OX40 agonist ivuxolimab in advanced cancers. Study background: The study treated patients with ivuxolimab, an agonistic anti-OX40 (CD134) antibody. The dose of intravenous ivuxolimab that patients received every 2 weeks ranged from 0.01 to 10 mg/kg.

The method was immunoSEQ multiplex PCR; TCRdb's version includes in-frame clones alone and lacks a portion of them. The profile shows fewer than 55,000 clones, roughly 80% of them singletons. The CDR3 contains 15 residues. From germline, CDR1 is LGHNA and CDR2 YSLEER. Trimming shortened V by 4 bases and J by 6 bases, and 18 bases separated the two germline ends. As concerns this clone: Its antigen is undetermined.

Study outcomes and limitations: The antigen specificity of the peripheral T cells (those that were expanded) was not determined.

The genes are TRBV4-3 and TRBJ1-2, with unresolved D. This sequence originates from an adult with an advanced solid tumor such as melanoma, head and neck, liver or kidney cancer. This material consisted of CD4+ or CD8+ T cells sorted from blood, taken in a trial of the OX40 agonist ivuxolimab. In DNA, the CDR3 is TGCGCCAGCAGCCCCTCCCAATATTGGGAAAATGGCTACACCTTC. It yields the protein CASSPSQYWENGYTF.